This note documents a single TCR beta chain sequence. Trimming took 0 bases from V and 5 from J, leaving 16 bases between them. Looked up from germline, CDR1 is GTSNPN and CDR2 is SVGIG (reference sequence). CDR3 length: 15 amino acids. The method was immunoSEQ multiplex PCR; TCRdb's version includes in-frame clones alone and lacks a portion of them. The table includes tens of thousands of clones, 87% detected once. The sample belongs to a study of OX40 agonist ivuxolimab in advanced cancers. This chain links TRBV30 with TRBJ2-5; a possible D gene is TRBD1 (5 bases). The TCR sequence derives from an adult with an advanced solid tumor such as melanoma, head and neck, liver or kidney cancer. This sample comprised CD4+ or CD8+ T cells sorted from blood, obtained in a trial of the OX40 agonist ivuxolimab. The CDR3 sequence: CAWSVKGISRETQYF. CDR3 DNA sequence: TGTGCCTGGAGTGTAAAGGGGATAAGTAGGGAGACCCAGTACTTC.